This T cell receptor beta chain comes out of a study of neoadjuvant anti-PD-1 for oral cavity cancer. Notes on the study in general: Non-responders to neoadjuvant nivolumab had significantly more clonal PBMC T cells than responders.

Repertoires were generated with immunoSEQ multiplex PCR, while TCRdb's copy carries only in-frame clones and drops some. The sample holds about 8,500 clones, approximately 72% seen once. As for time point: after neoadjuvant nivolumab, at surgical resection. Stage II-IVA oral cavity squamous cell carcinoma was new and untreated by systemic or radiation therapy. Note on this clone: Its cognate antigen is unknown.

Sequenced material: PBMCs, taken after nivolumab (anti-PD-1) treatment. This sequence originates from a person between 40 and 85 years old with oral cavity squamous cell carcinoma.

The CDR3 sequence: CASSFLGGNPPQHF. The DNA for the CDR3 is TGTGCCAGTAGTTTTCTAGGGGGCAACCCCCCCCAGCATTTT. This chain connects TRBV19 to TRBJ1-5, with 7 nucleotides matching TRBD1. The CDR3 is 14 residues long. With 5 bases clipped from V and 10 bases from J, the junction kept 11 bases outside the gene matches. Germline CDR1 reads LNHDA; CDR2 reads SQIVND (reference sequence).